This record looks at one T cell receptor (beta chain) sequence and its context. Its antigen is not identified. This entry is derived from a study of beta chain features in type 1 diabetes. Study-wide background: Cell yields, gender and age were similar in healthy donors and patients.

Losses at the gene ends were 5 bases for V and 5 bases for J; bases not matched to a gene: 7. Germline assignment: CDR1 PRHDT and CDR2 FYEKMQ (reference sequence). The CDR3 extends over 14 amino acids. Expressed TCRB transcripts were sequenced, since all the RNA that had been isolated was reverse transcribed. An average about 3.8 million reads came from naive, central memory and regulatory T cell samples. Sequenced by immunoSEQ multiplex PCR; TCRdb stores in-frame clones only, minus some. The table lists roughly 500,000 clones, 30% of them singletons. Study-wide findings and caveats: HLA effects on TCRB rearrangement stayed unresolved here.

This sequence joins TRBV13 and TRBJ2-5, with TRBD1 identical over 8 bases. This clonotype was obtained from a man younger than 35 in good health. Sequencing was done on a sample of naive CD4+ T cells from blood. CDR3 in amino acids: CASSTRTGTETQYF. CDR3 nucleotide sequence: TGTGCCAGCAGCACCCGGACAGGGACGGAGACCCAGTACTTC.